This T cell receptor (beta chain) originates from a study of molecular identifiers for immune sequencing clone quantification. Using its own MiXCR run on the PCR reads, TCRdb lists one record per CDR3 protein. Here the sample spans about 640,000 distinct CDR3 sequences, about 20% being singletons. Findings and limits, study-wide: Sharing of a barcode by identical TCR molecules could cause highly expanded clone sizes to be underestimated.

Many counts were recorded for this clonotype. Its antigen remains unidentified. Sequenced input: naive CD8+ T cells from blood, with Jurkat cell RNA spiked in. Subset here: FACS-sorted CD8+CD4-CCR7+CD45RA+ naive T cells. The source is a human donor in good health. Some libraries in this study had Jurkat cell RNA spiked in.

The CDR3: CASSFLSEAFF. The CDR3 DNA reads TGTGCCAGCAGCTTCCTGAGTGAAGCTTTCTTT. This rearrangement joins TRBV5-8 to TRBJ1-1, with D uncertain. This CDR3 is built from 11 residues. Germline CDR1 and CDR2: SGHTS and YDEGEE. V was clipped by 2 bases and J by 7 bases, with 6 bases between them.